The subject of this entry is one TCR beta chain. Its target is unknown. CDR3 and TCR beta VDJ profiling relied on a genomic DNA template. Using its own MiXCR run on the reads, TCRdb lists one record per CDR3 protein. The data contain more than 150,000 distinct CDR3 sequences, around 50% of them singletons. Sequenced patients had shown CD8+CD57+ cell expansion by flow cytometry. This entry belongs to a study of CD8+CD57+ T cells in acquired aplastic anemia. Study information: Yields of DNA that came from sorted CD4+ and CD8+ cells averaged roughly 3.3 ug. Study-wide findings and caveats: No significant difference in CD8+ Simpson's diversity was found between patients and controls. Some 30 shared CD8+ CDR3s appeared highly expressed within patients' immunodominant clones.

CDR3 length equals 15 residues. Germline trimming cut 4 bases from V and 9 bases from J; bases unmatched to any gene: 8. Germline V CDR1 and CDR2: SGHTA, FQGNSA. The V call is TRBV7-2, the J call TRBJ1-6; 8 nucleotides line up with TRBD1. The sample was sorted CD4+, CD8+, or CD8+CD57+ T cells (not recorded which) from PBMCs. The origin of this receptor is a human donor with aplastic anemia. The CDR3 loop reads CASSSQPGGFSPLHF. The CDR3, as DNA: TGTGCCAGCAGCTCGCAGCCAGGGGGCTTTTCACCCCTCCACTTT.